This T cell receptor beta chain was sequenced during a study of metastatic and nonmetastatic thyroid tumors. Study-wide background: From malignant and benign thyroid patients, repertoires in blood and in tumor or nodule tissue were compared. Overall study findings and caveats: When malignant thyroid tumors were compared with benign nodules, TCR beta diversity was reportedly significantly higher in the malignant tumors. This held in both blood and tumor samples.

In the case of this clone: Its matching antigen is unknown.

All patients were untreated before thyroid surgery. Per the study methods: It was from CDR3 differences across clinicopathological groups that a distant-metastasis classifier for papillary thyroid cancer was built. TCRdb re-clonotyped the PCR reads through MiXCR. The V and J calls were determined by TCRdb, not by the authors. The data show 13,000 to 15,000 clones, roughly 3.5% seen once. The CDR3 runs to 15 residues. Germline V lookup: CDR1 MNHNS, CDR2 SASEGT. Trimming shortened V by 6 bases and J by 2 bases, and 14 bases separated the two germline ends. The clonotype comes from a female donor with papillary thyroid cancer or a benign thyroid nodule (not recorded which). Some clones in this sample may be carry-over from other donors' samples. The chain links TRBV6-1 to TRBJ1-3; D remains unclear. Sequencing was carried out using tumor tissue. CDR3 bases: TGTGCCAGCAGAGGCGCCCTAGGGACTGGAAACACCATATATTTT. Translated, it gives CASRGALGTGNTIYF.